Following are 17 T cell receptor beta chains from one sample sequenced in a study of response to subunit inactivated influenza vaccine. MiXCR, run by TCRdb on the RT-PCR reads, gives a single entry per CDR3 protein. Found here are hundreds of thousands of distinct CDR3 sequences, around 11% of them singletons; the top ten hold about 9.4%. The starting material was PBMCs from blood, obtained on the day of vaccination. Receptors were obtained from a man in his forties or fifties who received an inactivated influenza vaccine.

The chain couples TRBV20-1 to TRBJ2-1, with 10 nucleotides matching TRBD2. V dropped 1 base and J dropped 0; count of bases not matched to a gene: 3. The CDR3 loop spans 16 amino acids. Per germline, CDR1 DFQATT and CDR2 SNEGSKA (reference sequence). The CDR3: CSARGSGRASYNEQFF. DNA of the CDR3: TGCAGTGCTAGAGGAAGCGGGAGGGCCTCCTACAATGAGCAGTTCTTC.

The rearrangement uses TRBV21-1 and TRBJ2-4; TRBD1 was called by the table and not checked on the DNA. TRBV21-1 is termed a pseudogene. CDR3 length: 17 amino acids. The DNA of the CDR3 is TGTGCCAGCAGCAAACGGGGGTCGCTTTGGGTAAAAAACAGTCAGTACTTC. Residues: CASSKRGSLWVKNSQYF.

A few counts support this clonotype. The chain carries TRBV6-5 and TRBJ2-5; D assignment may be TRBD1 or TRBD2 (6 bases each). The CDR3 consists of 15 residues. Trimming pared 3 bases from V and 1 base from J, leaving 12 bases between. The germline CDR1 and CDR2 sequences are MNHEY and SVGAGI. The CDR3 coding sequence is TGTGCCAGCAGTTATCGGGGGCAGTCCCAAGAGACCCAGTACTTC. Encoded protein: CASSYRGQSQETQYF.

The sample holds a few counts of this clonotype. This sequence joins TRBV5-6 and TRBJ2-3; 10 bases line up with TRBD1. Trimming at V came to 0 bases and at J to 5 bases, leaving 6 bases not matched to a gene. Germline V gives CDR1 SGHDT, CDR2 YYEEEE. The CDR3 has 16 residues. The CDR3 DNA follows: TGTGCCAGCAGCTTGGAACCGGGACAGGGGATAGATACGCAGTATTTT. This gives the protein CASSLEPGQGIDTQYF.

This sequence joins TRBV5-6 and TRBJ1-5, with 9 bases identical to TRBD1. Per the germline V gene, CDR1 is SGHDT and CDR2 is YYEEEE. The V and J ends lost 1 base and 3 bases, in that order; junction bases with no gene match: 5. The CDR3 runs 16 residues. CDR3 region: CASSLYGDRVNQPQHF. The CDR3 DNA sequence: TGTGCCAGCAGCTTGTACGGGGACAGGGTCAATCAGCCCCAGCATTTT.

This clonotype was detected once. The CDR3 here is CSARDQEPLGWNEQFF. Written as DNA, the CDR3 is TGCAGTGCTAGAGATCAAGAGCCCCTGGGATGGAATGAGCAGTTCTTC. J is TRBJ2-1 and V is TRBV20-1; D is unresolved. Trimming stripped 0 bases from V and 7 bases from J, with 19 bases between. CDR3 size: 16 residues. Germline values: CDR1 DFQATT, CDR2 SNEGSKA (reference sequence).

The chain combines TRBV20-1 with TRBJ1-5; D is unclear. V lost 3 bases, J lost 4 bases, and 10 bases lay in between. This CDR3 region has 13 residues. Per germline, CDR1 DFQATT and CDR2 SNEGSKA (reference sequence). The CDR3 DNA is TGCAGTGCTAGGTCGACAACTAATCAGCCCCAGCATTTT. Protein sequence: CSARSTTNQPQHF.

The genes are TRBV12-3 or TRBV12-4 and TRBJ2-5, with 8 bases that match TRBD1. Losses at the gene ends were 9 bases for V and 5 bases for J; bases not matched to a gene: 8. The CDR3 runs to 13 residues. Written as DNA, the CDR3 is TGTGCCAGTATCAGGGGGCCCGCGGAGACCCAGTACTTC. Translated: CASIRGPAETQYF.

As for this clonotype: The junction shows a germline mismatch at one end, possibly a read error. The V call is TRBV11-1, the J call TRBJ2-4, with 10 bases fitting TRBD1. Germline V CDR1 and CDR2: SGHAT, FQDESV (reference sequence). CDR3 length: 16 amino acids. In DNA, the CDR3 is TGTGCCAGCATCTTAGAGGTGGGACAGGGGTTTTACATTCAGTACTTC. It translates to CASILEVGQGFYIQYF.

This clonotype was seen ten or more times. The rearrangement links TRBV28 to TRBJ2-7, with D unresolved. Deletions cut 8 bases from V and 3 bases from J, with 8 bases between. The CDR3 loop spans 11 amino acids. From germline, CDR1 is MDHEN and CDR2 SYDVKM. Here the CDR3 DNA reads TGTGCCAGCTCCATTGGCTACGAGCAGTACTTC. Its translation is CASSIGYEQYF.

This clonotype was found many times. The rearrangement links TRBV11-2 to TRBJ2-3, with D uncertain. This CDR3 has 14 residues. Trimming took 5 bases from V and 0 from J, leaving 9 bases between them. CDR1 and CDR2 from the germline V gene are SGHAT and FQNNGV. CDR3 protein: CASSPSTSTDTQYF. For the CDR3, the DNA is TGTGCCAGCAGCCCCTCGACTAGCACAGATACGCAGTATTTT.

The chain couples TRBV29-1 to TRBJ2-7; D possibly corresponds to TRBD2 (5 bases). Germline assignment: CDR1 SQVTM and CDR2 ANQGSEA. V was cut by 3 bases and J by 0 bases, with 15 bases left in between. The CDR3 is 15 amino acids. The CDR3 DNA follows: TGCAGCGTTGAGTATGGGAGTAAAAGCTCCTACGAGCAGTACTTC. Translating gives CSVEYGSKSSYEQYF.

This clonotype was seen more than once but under ten times. The chain couples TRBV6-1 to TRBJ2-7, with D possibly matching TRBD2 (7 bases). Germline lookup yields CDR1 MNHNS and CDR2 SASEGT. Trimming pared 6 bases from V and 2 bases from J, leaving 17 bases between. The length of the CDR3 is 15 residues. The CDR3 loop reads CASRRPGGRAYEQYF. CDR3 nucleotide sequence: TGTGCCAGCAGGCGACCCGGGGGGCGAGCCTACGAGCAGTACTTC.

This clonotype has more than one count but fewer than ten. The rearrangement uses TRBV29-1 and TRBJ2-3, with 8 bases aligning to TRBD2. The CDR3 loop spans 13 amino acids. J lost 2 bases, V lost 6 bases, and 4 bases had no gene match. Germline V gene data show CDR1 as SQVTM and CDR2 as ANQGSEA. Written as DNA, the CDR3 is TGCAGCGTATTTAGCGGGGACACAGATACGCAGTATTTT. It codes for CSVFSGDTDTQYF.

This sequence joins TRBV7-9 and TRBJ1-4, with unresolved D. V was clipped by 3 bases and J by 3 bases, with 8 bases between them. The germline V gene has CDR1 SEHNR and CDR2 FQNEAQ (reference sequence). This CDR3 comprises 14 residues. Written as DNA, the CDR3 is TGTGCCAGCAGCTTGGGAGTTGCTAATGAAAAACTGTTTTTT. It is translated as CASSLGVANEKLFF.

This clonotype has only a few counts. The chain has TRBV7-9 and TRBJ2-5, with D maybe TRBD2 (5 bases). V lost 5 bases to trimming and J lost 2 bases, with 18 bases between them. CDR3 length equals 16 residues. Germline CDR1 reads SEHNR; CDR2 reads FQNEAQ (reference sequence). The CDR3: CASSGGGWTRQETQYF. The CDR3 nucleotides read TGTGCCAGCAGCGGAGGCGGATGGACGAGACAAGAGACCCAGTACTTC.

This chain connects TRBV7-2 to TRBJ1-2; no clear D. Germline V gene lookup returns CDR1 SGHTA and CDR2 FQGNSA. V lost 7 bases and J lost 7, with 13 bases in between. This CDR3 spans 12 amino acids. The CDR3 bases are TGTGCCAGCACCCCCCCTAGTGGTGGCTACACCTTC. It is translated as CASTPPSGGYTF.